This T cell receptor (beta chain) is drawn from a study of T cells after yellow fever vaccination. Study-wide context: SMART-Seq v4 Ultra Low Input prepared libraries from low-cell fractions.

Many counts were recorded for this clonotype. Its antigen is unknown. TCRdb ran MiXCR on the 5' RACE reads and lists one entry per CDR3 protein. Among about 320,000 distinct CDR3 sequences listed, 4% to 5.5% were seen once. With 3 bases removed from V and 6 bases from J, the gap between germline ends came to 6 bases. The germline V gene encodes CDR1 DFQATT and CDR2 SNEGSKA (reference sequence). The CDR3 runs 11 residues. Overall study results and limits: The booster saw the reappearance of most primary-vaccination clones (about 95% CD4, about 88% CD8). Only a small proportion of the clonotypes turned up in both the CD4 and the CD8 compartments, likely arising from convergent recombination. Weaker overall, the secondary response nonetheless peaked faster (day 5 versus 15).

The clonotype originates from a man aged 18 to 35 who received the YFV17D yellow fever vaccine. The material was PBMCs, obtained 15 days after the yellow fever booster vaccination. This chain links TRBV20-1 with TRBJ2-1; D unclear. In DNA, the CDR3 is TGCAGTGCTAGGCCGGTCAATGAGCAGTTCTTC. Amino acid sequence: CSARPVNEQFF.